This entry lists 21 T cell receptor beta chains sequenced from one sample in a study of OX40 agonist ivuxolimab in advanced cancers. The library was made by the immunoSEQ multiplex PCR assay. The table comes from immuneACCESS by way of TCRdb, which keeps in-frame sequences with V and J called. Part of the clones is missing from these tables; in studies checked, under half for an unresolved V gene and the rest for unknown reasons. In this sample the table shows fewer than 70,000 clones, 70% to 90% of which occur a single time. Approximately 0.8% of the sample comes from the top ten. This sample comprised CD4+ or CD8+ T cells sorted from blood, obtained in a trial of the OX40 agonist ivuxolimab. These receptors were collected from an adult with an advanced solid tumor such as melanoma, head and neck, liver or kidney cancer.

The J gene is TRBJ1-2, the V gene TRBV6-5; possibly TRBD1 for D (5 bases). The CDR3 runs to 15 residues. Trimming cost V 7 bases and J 6 bases, with 21 bases left between them. CDR1 is MNHEY and CDR2 is SVGAGI in the germline V gene. CDR3 bases: TGTGCCAGCACCCAGAGGAGACGGGAGGGGAATGGCTACACCTTC. It codes for CASTQRRREGNGYTF.

The CDR3 bases are TGTGCCAGCAGCCAGTCCCGGACGGGCTATAATTCACCCCTCCACTTT. This codes for CASSQSRTGYNSPLHF. The chain joins TRBV28 to TRBJ1-6; D remains ambiguous. In germline, CDR1 is MDHEN, CDR2 SYDVKM. Trimming took off 6 bases at V and 3 bases at J, with 15 bases between the two ends. This CDR3 region has 16 residues.

This clone was picked up one time. The chain recombines TRBV7-9 with TRBJ2-5; a weak D match, TRBD2 (6 bases). The CDR3 runs 11 residues. Germline assignment: CDR1 SEHNR and CDR2 FQNEAQ (reference sequence). Trimming stripped 3 bases from V and 7 bases from J, with 6 bases between. CDR3 bases: TGTGCCAGCAGCTTGCGGGGGACCCAGTACTTC. This codes for CASSLRGTQYF.

The chain employs TRBV19 and TRBJ1-2; D unresolved. The germline V and J ends were trimmed by 3 bases and 3 bases, with 5 bases remaining between them. Germline loops: CDR1 LNHDA, CDR2 SQIVND (reference sequence). This CDR3 is 12 amino acids long. The CDR3 bases are TGTGCCAGTAGTATGATTGACTATGGCTACACCTTC. Protein product: CASSMIDYGYTF.

The chain uses TRBV4-3 and TRBJ2-3, with 7 bases lining up with TRBD2. Germline values: CDR1 LGHNA, CDR2 YSLEER. V lost 0 bases and J lost 4; bases outside the gene matches: 1. The length of the CDR3 is 14 residues. CDR3 nucleotides: TGCGCCAGCAGCCAAGATCGGGGGGCAGATACGCAGTATTTT. It codes for CASSQDRGADTQYF.

This clone was observed a single time. The CDR3: CASSLRTGYRGYTF. As DNA, the CDR3 is TGTGCCAGCAGCCTACGAACAGGGTATCGTGGCTACACCTTC. The chain employs TRBV11-2 and TRBJ1-2; D possibly corresponds to TRBD1 (6 bases). Trimming shortened V by 5 bases and J by 7 bases, and 17 bases separated the two germline ends. CDR1 and CDR2 (germline): SGHAT, FQNNGV. The CDR3 is 14 residues long.

CDR3 sequence reads: CASRRTSDYEQYF. CDR3 nucleotides: TGTGCCAGCAGGCGGACTAGCGATTACGAGCAGTACTTC. The rearrangement links TRBV6-1 to TRBJ2-7; 9 nucleotides match TRBD2. The CDR3 consists of 13 residues. Germline-derived CDR1 and CDR2 are MNHNS and SASEGT. The J segment lost 4 bases and the V segment lost 6 bases, leaving 4 bases of the junction unmatched.

The V call is TRBV18, the J call TRBJ1-3; D not resolved. CDR3 length: 12 amino acids. The V gene lost 2 bases and the J gene lost 4 bases, with 3 bases spanning the gap. Germline V lookup: CDR1 KGHSH, CDR2 LQKENI. This CDR3 reads CASSPGGNTIYF. DNA for the CDR3: TGTGCCAGCTCACCAGGGGGAAACACCATATATTTT.

The V and J genes are TRBV2 and TRBJ2-7; 15 bases are shared with TRBD2. The germline gives CDR1 SNHLY, CDR2 FYNNEI. The CDR3 length is 19 residues. Germline trimming cut 6 bases from V and 0 bases from J; bases unmatched to any gene: 12. CDR3: CASSLPGTSGRSYSYEQYF. For the CDR3, the DNA is TGTGCCAGCAGCCTACCTGGGACTAGCGGGAGGTCGTACTCCTACGAGCAGTACTTC.

The CDR3 is CAWSLGSSNTEAFF. CDR3 nucleotide sequence: TGTGCCTGGAGCCTTGGTAGCTCGAACACTGAAGCTTTCTTT. The rearrangement joins TRBV30 to TRBJ1-1; D remains unclear. The V end lost 3 bases, the J end lost 1 base, and 12 bases lay between the germline ends. Per the germline V gene, CDR1 is GTSNPN and CDR2 is SVGIG (reference sequence). CDR3 size: 14 residues.

V is TRBV19 and J is TRBJ1-6, with D possibly matching TRBD1 (5 bases). The germline V gene encodes CDR1 LNHDA and CDR2 SQIVND (reference sequence). V lost 4 bases, J lost 6 bases, and 13 bases lay in between. The CDR3 is made up of 15 amino acids. DNA for the CDR3: TGTGCCAGTAGTACCGGGACCCACGGTAATTCACCCCTCCACTTT. Its protein is CASSTGTHGNSPLHF.

The CDR3 protein is CASSPIAGGSYSGANVLTF. In DNA, the CDR3 is TGTGCCAGCTCACCAATTGCAGGGGGCTCCTACTCTGGGGCCAACGTCCTGACTTTC. This chain connects TRBV18 to TRBJ2-6; TRBD1 matches at 8 bases. CDR1 and CDR2 (germline): KGHSH, LQKENI. The CDR3 is 19 residues long. After removal of 2 bases from V and 0 bases from J, the junction contained 9 bases not matched to a gene.

The chain joins TRBV13 to TRBJ2-6; D gene uncertain. Trimming removed 5 bases from V and 3 bases from J, with 11 bases in between. Germline values: CDR1 PRHDT, CDR2 FYEKMQ (reference sequence). This CDR3 has 15 residues. The CDR3 protein is CASSLAVNGANVLTF. The CDR3 DNA reads TGTGCCAGCAGCCTGGCGGTTAATGGGGCCAACGTCCTGACTTTC.

This clone was counted a single time. This rearrangement joins TRBV27 to TRBJ1-5; possibly TRBD1 for D (5 bases). Germline CDR1 is MNHEY and CDR2 is SMNVEV (reference sequence). This CDR3 has 13 amino acids. The V end lost 2 bases, the J end lost 7 bases, and 9 bases lay between the germline ends. CDR3 residues: CASSLMGDQPQHF. Written as DNA, the CDR3 is TGTGCCAGCAGTTTAATGGGGGACCAGCCCCAGCATTTT.

The chain carries TRBV5-1 and TRBJ2-1; D is uncertain. Germline assignment: CDR1 SGHRS and CDR2 YFSETQ. Trimming cost V 0 bases and J 7 bases, with 11 bases left between them. CDR3 length equals 14 residues. The CDR3 DNA reads as TGCGCCAGCAGCTTGGGATCTCTGAGTAATGAGCAGTTCTTC. Amino acids: CASSLGSLSNEQFF.

The chain links TRBV5-6 to TRBJ2-7, with 7 bases identical to TRBD1. The CDR3 consists of 18 residues. The germline CDR1 and CDR2 sequences are SGHDT and YYEEEE. J gave up 1 base and V 0 bases, and 13 bases lay outside the gene matches. CDR3 region: CASSLGVRGGWWSYEQYF. The CDR3 nucleotides are TGTGCCAGCAGCTTGGGGGTTAGAGGGGGCTGGTGGTCCTACGAGCAGTACTTC.

The J gene is TRBJ2-2, the V gene TRBV11-2; D is perhaps TRBD2 (6 bases). Trimming took 1 base from V and 9 from J, leaving 9 bases between them. Germline-derived CDR1 and CDR2 are SGHAT and FQNNGV. The CDR3 sequence is 13 residues long. CDR3 residues: CASSLGGDRELFF. CDR3 coding DNA: TGTGCCAGCAGCTTAGGGGGGGACCGGGAGCTGTTTTTT.

The chain is built from TRBV7-9 and TRBJ2-5; 7 bases line up with TRBD2. The ends lost 6 bases at V and 1 base at J; junction bases unmatched: 5. The CDR3 is made up of 14 amino acids. Germline V gene data show CDR1 as SEHNR and CDR2 as FQNEAQ (reference sequence). The CDR3 region has the DNA TGTGCCAGCAGGGGGGGAGGGTCCCAAGAGACCCAGTACTTC. Amino acid sequence: CASRGGGSQETQYF.

The V gene is TRBV27, the J gene TRBJ2-2; 12 positions agree with TRBD1. With 8 bases clipped from V and 0 bases from J, the junction kept 7 bases outside the gene matches. CDR1 and CDR2 from the germline V gene are MNHEY and SMNVEV (reference sequence). The CDR3 runs to 17 residues. This chain's CDR3 is CASGRDRGRSNTGELFF. CDR3 sequence (DNA): TGTGCCAGCGGCCGGGACAGGGGGCGATCGAACACCGGGGAGCTGTTTTTT.

This clone was detected once. This chain joins TRBV6-5 and TRBJ1-5; D unresolved. The CDR3 loop spans 13 amino acids. Trimming pared 2 bases from V and 10 bases from J, leaving 12 bases between. Germline-derived CDR1 and CDR2 are MNHEY and SVGAGI. This CDR3 is CASSYGSRDPQHF. The CDR3 DNA reads as TGTGCCAGCAGTTACGGGTCGAGGGATCCCCAGCATTTT.

The gene calls are TRBV18 and TRBJ1-2; D may be TRBD1 (5 bases). V shed 8 bases and J shed 6 bases, with 13 bases lying between them. Germline-derived CDR1 and CDR2 are KGHSH and LQKENI. The CDR3 spans 12 residues. CDR3 loop: CASSRDGNGYTF. The CDR3 DNA reads as TGTGCCAGCAGCAGGGATGGGAATGGCTACACCTTC.